This paragraph covers one T cell receptor beta chain sequence. Its target is unknown. This entry belongs to a study of monozygotic twins with inflammatory bowel disease. TCRdb re-called the 5' RACE reads; one entry per CDR3 protein, DNA not given. The sample includes roughly 140,000 distinct CDR3 sequences. Study conclusions and caveats: On the inverse Simpson index, IBD patients scored lower for TCRbeta diversity than healthy co-twins. Varying immunosuppressive regimens may have increased patient repertoire variability.

Germline assignment: CDR1 SGHTA and CDR2 FQGNSA. This CDR3 contains 15 residues. V and J are TRBV7-2 and TRBJ1-1; TCRdb outputs TRBD1, but without DNA this stays unchecked. This sequence originates from a human donor with ulcerative colitis or Crohn's disease, or a healthy co-twin of an affected twin (not recorded which). Sample: blood. The CDR3 reads CASSFSQASGTEAFF.